What follows is one TCR beta chain and its context. Researchers ran the PCR with 60 Vbeta and 13 Jbeta primers. Measured with immunoSEQ multiplex PCR; TCRdb has only the in-frame clones, and not every one. Of over 110,000 clones in the sample, approximately 82% were seen once. This CDR3 comprises 12 residues. Germline values: CDR1 SGHTA, CDR2 FQGNSA. The V end lost 2 bases, the J end lost 7 bases, and 8 bases lay between the germline ends. The data are from a study of cytomegalovirus exposure and HLA in healthy donors. Sequenced input: PBMCs. V and J are TRBV7-2 and TRBJ1-1; D is perhaps TRBD1 (5 bases). The source of this sequence is an older woman in good health and CMV-seropositive. CDR3 in DNA: TGTGCCAGCAGCTTATTCCAGGGTGAAGCTTTCTTT. As protein: CASSLFQGEAFF. Together with reference TRBV7-2 and TRBJ1-1, the CDR3 gives the full variable domain: GAGVSQSPSNKVTEKGKDVELRCDPISGHTALYWYRQSLGQGLEFLIYFQGNSAPDKSGLPSDRFSAERTGGSVSTLTIQRTQQEDSAVYLCASSLFQGEAFFGQGTRLTVV.